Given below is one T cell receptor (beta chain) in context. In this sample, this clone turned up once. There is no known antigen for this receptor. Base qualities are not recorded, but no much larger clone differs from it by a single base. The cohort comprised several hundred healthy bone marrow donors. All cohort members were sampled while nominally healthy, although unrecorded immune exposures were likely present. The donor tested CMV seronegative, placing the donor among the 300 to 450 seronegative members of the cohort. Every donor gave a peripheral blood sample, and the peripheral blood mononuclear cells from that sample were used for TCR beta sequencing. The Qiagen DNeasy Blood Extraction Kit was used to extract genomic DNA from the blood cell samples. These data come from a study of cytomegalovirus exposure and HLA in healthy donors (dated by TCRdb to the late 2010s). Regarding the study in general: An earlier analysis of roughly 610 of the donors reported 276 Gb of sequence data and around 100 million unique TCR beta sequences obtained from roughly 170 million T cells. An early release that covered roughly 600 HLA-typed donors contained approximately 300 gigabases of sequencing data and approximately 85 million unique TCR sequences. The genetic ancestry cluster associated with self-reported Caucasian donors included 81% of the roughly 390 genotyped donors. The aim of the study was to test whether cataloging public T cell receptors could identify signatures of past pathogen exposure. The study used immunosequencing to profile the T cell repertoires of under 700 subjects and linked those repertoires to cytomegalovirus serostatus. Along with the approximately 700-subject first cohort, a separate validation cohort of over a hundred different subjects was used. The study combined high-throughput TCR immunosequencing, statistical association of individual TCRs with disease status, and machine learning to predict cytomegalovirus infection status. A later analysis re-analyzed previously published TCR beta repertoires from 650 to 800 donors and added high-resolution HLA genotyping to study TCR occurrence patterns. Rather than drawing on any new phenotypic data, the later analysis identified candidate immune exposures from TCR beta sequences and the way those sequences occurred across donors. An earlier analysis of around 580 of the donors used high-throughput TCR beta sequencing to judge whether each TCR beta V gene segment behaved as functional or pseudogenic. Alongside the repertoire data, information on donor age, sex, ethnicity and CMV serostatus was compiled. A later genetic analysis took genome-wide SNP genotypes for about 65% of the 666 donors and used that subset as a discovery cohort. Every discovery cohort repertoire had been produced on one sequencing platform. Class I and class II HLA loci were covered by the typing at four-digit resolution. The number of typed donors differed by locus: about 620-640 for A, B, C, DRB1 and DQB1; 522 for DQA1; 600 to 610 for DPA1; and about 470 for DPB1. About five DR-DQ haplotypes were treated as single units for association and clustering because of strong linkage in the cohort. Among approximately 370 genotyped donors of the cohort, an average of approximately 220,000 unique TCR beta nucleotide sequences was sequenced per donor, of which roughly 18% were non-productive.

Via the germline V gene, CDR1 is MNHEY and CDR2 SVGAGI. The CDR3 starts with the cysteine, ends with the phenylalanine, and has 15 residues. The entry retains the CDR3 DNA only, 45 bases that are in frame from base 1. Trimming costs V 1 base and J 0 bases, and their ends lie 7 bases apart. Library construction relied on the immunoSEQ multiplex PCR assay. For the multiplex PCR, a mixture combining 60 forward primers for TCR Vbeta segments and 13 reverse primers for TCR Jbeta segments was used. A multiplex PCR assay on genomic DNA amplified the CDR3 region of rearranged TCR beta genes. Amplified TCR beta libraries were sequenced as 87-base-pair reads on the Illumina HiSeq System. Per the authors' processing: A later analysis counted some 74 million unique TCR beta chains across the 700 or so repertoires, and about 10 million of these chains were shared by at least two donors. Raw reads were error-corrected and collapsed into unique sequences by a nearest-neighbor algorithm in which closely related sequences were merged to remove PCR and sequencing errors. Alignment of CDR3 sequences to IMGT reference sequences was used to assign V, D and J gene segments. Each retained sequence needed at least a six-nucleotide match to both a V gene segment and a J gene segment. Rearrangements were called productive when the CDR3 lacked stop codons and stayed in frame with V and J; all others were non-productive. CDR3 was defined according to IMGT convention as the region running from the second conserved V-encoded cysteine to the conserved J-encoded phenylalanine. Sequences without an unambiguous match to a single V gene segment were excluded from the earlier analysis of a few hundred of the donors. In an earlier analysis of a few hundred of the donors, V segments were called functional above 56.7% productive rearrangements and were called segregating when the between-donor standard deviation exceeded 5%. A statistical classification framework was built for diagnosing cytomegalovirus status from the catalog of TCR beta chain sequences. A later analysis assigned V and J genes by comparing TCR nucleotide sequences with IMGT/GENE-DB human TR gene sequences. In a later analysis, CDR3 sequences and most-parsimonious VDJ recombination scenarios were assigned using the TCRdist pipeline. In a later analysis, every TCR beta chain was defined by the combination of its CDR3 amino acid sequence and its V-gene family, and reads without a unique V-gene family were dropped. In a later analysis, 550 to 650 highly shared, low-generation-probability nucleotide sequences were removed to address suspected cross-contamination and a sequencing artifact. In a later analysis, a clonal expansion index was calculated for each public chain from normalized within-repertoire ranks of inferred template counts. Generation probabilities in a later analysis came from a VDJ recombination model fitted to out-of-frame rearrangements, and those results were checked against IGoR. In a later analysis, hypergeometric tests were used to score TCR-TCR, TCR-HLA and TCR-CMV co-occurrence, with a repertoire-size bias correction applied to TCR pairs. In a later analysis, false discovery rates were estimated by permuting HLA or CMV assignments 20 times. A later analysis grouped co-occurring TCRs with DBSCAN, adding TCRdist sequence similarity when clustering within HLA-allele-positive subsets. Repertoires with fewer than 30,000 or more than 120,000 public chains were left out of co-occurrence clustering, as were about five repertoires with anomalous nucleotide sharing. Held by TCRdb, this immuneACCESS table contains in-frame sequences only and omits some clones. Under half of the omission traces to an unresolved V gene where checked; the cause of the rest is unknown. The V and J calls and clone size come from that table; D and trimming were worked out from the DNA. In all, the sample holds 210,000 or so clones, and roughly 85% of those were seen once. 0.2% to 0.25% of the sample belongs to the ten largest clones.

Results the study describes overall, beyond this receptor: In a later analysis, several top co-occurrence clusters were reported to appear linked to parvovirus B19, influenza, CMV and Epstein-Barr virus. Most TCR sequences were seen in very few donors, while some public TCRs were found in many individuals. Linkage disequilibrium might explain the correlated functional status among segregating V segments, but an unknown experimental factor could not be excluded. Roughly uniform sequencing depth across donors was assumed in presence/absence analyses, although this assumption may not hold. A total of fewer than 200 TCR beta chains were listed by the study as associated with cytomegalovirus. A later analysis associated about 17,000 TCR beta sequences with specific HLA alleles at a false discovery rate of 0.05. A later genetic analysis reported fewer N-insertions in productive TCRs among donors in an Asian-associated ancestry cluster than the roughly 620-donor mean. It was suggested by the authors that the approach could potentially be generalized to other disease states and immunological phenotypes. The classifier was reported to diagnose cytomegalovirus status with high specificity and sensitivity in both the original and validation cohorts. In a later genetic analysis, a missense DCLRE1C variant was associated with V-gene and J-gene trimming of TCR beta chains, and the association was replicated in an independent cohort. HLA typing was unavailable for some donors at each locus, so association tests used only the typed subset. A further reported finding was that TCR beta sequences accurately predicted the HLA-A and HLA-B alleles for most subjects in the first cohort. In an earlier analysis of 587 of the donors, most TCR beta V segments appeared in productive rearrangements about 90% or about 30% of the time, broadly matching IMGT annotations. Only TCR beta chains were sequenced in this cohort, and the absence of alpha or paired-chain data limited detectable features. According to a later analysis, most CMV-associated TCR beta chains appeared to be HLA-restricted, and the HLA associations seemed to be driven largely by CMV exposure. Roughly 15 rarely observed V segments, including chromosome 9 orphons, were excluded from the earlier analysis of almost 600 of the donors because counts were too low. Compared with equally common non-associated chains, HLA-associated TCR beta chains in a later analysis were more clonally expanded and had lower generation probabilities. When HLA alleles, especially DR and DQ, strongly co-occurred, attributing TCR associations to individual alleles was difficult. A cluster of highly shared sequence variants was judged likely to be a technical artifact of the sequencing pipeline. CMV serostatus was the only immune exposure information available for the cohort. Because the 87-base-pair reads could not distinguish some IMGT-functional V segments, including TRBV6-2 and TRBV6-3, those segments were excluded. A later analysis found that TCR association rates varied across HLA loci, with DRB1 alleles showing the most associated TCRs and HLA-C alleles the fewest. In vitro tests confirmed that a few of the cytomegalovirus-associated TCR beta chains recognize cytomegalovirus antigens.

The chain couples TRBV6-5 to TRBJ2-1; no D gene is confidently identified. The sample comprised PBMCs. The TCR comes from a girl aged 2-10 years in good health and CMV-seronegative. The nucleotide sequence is TGTGCCAGCAGTTACTTGAGTCCCTCCTACAATGAGCAGTTCTTC. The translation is CASSYLSPSYNEQFF.